Sequencing of this T cell receptor (beta chain) was carried out in a study of T cell repertoires in cytomegalovirus infection. On the study more broadly: CMV epitopes used comprised recently identified HLA-C-restricted ones and well-studied HLA-B-restricted ones. Study findings and constraints: CMV-specific TCR beta clonotypes restricted by HLA-C dominated the ex vivo response.

CDR1 and CDR2 from the germline V gene are DFQATT and SNEGSKA (reference sequence). Trimming took 1 base from V and 0 from J, leaving 11 bases between them. This CDR3 spans 15 amino acids. TCRdb independently ran MiXCR on the reads; one entry per CDR3 protein. The profile shows 300,000 to 400,000 distinct CDR3 sequences, roughly 25% of them singletons. This clonotype was seen more than once but under ten times. Its antigen is not identified. The sample was cultured PBMCs, taken from culture after CMV antigen stimulation. The clonotype comes from a human donor in good health (CMV status not recorded). Some clones in this sample may be carry-over from other donors' samples. V gene TRBV20-1 combines with J gene TRBJ2-3; D may be TRBD2 (6 bases). Here the CDR3 DNA reads TGCAGTGCTAGAGTAGCGGTCCTTAGCACAGATACGCAGTATTTT. Its protein product is CSARVAVLSTDTQYF.